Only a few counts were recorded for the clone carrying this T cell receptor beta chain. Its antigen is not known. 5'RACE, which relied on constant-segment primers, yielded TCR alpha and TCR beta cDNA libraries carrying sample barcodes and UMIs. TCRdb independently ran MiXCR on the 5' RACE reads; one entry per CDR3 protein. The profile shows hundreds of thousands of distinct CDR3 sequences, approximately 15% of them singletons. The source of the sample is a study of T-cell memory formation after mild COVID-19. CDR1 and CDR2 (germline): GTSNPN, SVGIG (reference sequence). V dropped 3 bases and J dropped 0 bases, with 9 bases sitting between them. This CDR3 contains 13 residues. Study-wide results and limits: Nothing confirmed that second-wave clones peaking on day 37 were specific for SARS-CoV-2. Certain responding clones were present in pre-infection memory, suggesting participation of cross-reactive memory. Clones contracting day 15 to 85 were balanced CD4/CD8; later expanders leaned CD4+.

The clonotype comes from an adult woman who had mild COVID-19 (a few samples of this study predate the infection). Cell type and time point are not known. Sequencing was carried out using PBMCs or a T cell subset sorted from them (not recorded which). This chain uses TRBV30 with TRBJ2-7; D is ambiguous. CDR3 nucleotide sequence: TGTGCCTGGAGCCGCGACAACTCCTACGAGCAGTACTTC. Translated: CAWSRDNSYEQYF. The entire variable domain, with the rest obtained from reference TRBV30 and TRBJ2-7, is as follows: SQTIHQWPATLVQPVGSPLSLECTVEGTSNPNLYWYRQAAGRGLQLLFYSVGIGQISSEVPQNLSASRPQDRQFILSSKKLLLSDSGFYLCAWSRDNSYEQYFGPGTRLTVT.